These 30 T cell receptor beta chains were all obtained from the same sample, sequenced in a study of regulatory T cells in long-lasting Graves disease. Time point here: newly diagnosed GD, antithyroid drugs for less than 3 months. Researchers made the TCR library from RNA that was extracted from PBMCs. Construction of the TCR beta libraries employed iRepertoire HTBI primers in conjunction with Arm-PCR of CDR3 regions. MiXCR, run by TCRdb on the multiplex PCR reads, gives a single entry per CDR3 protein. This table holds hundreds of thousands of distinct CDR3 sequences, around 15% found once. These data were likewise used in another study, on T cells in Graves' hyperthyroidism and ophthalmopathy.

The source material was peripheral blood mononuclear cells (PBMCs), sampled at new diagnosis, from a patient treated with antithyroid drugs. The receptors were gathered from a man aged 40-49 years with Graves disease.

This clonotype was seen repeatedly, ten times or more. The chain employs TRBV30 and TRBJ1-2; D unclear. Germline CDR1 GTSNPN, CDR2 SVGIG (reference sequence). The CDR3 is 10 residues long. V was cut by 4 bases and J by 8 bases, with 8 bases left in between. This CDR3 reads CAWIGVGYTF. CDR3 DNA: TGTGCCTGGATCGGGGTGGGCTACACCTTC.

This clonotype has at least ten counts. The rearrangement links TRBV7-2 to TRBJ2-7; D possibly uses TRBD1 or TRBD2 (6 bases each). CDR1 SGHTA and CDR2 FQGNSA come from the germline V gene. The CDR3 is 15 amino acids. The V end lost 5 bases, the J end lost 3 bases, and 17 bases lay between the germline ends. CDR3 nucleotides: TGTGCCAGCAGCAAGACGTGGGGGGCTATCTACGAGCAGTACTTC. This codes for CASSKTWGAIYEQYF.

The chain recombines TRBV28 with TRBJ1-2; no reliable D call. Trimming removed 9 bases from V and 0 bases from J, with 11 bases in between. The CDR3 contains 13 residues. Germline V gives CDR1 MDHEN, CDR2 SYDVKM. This CDR3 reads CASQVPSNYGYTF. The CDR3 DNA follows: TGTGCCAGTCAGGTCCCCTCTAACTATGGCTACACCTTC.

The chain combines TRBV20-1 with TRBJ2-7; D remains ambiguous. The V gene's germline CDR1 is DFQATT and CDR2 SNEGSKA (reference sequence). The CDR3 runs to 14 residues. Between the trimmed V and J ends, which lost 6 bases and 5 bases, there was a span of 20 bases. Here the CDR3 reads CSAPVRTTVNEQYF. The CDR3, as DNA: TGCAGTGCCCCAGTACGGACCACGGTCAACGAGCAGTACTTC.

V usage is TRBV11-3 and J usage is TRBJ2-1; no reliable D call. The germline V and J ends were trimmed by 4 bases and 9 bases, with 22 bases remaining between them. The CDR3 runs 16 residues. Germline values: CDR1 SGHNT, CDR2 YENEEA. The CDR3 bases are TGTGCCAGCAGCTCCGCCTGGGCCACAACCGCGATTGAGCAGTTCTTC. Translated, it gives CASSSAWATTAIEQFF.

The chain carries TRBV28 and TRBJ2-2; 9 bases are a match to TRBD2. Germline CDR1 and CDR2: MDHEN and SYDVKM. The CDR3 consists of 16 residues. V was pared by 5 bases and J by 3 bases, with 7 bases of the junction left unmatched. The CDR3 spells CASSEAGGLDTGELFF. CDR3 in DNA: TGTGCCAGCAGTGAAGCGGGGGGACTGGACACCGGGGAGCTGTTTTTT.

This clonotype showed up many times. The chain joins TRBV5-1 to TRBJ2-1, with D unresolved. There are 13 residues in the CDR3. Germline CDR1 reads SGHRS; CDR2 reads YFSETQ. The V end lost 0 bases, the J end lost 10 bases, and 11 bases lay between the germline ends. This chain's CDR3 is CASSLEGHGEQFF. In DNA form, the CDR3 reads TGCGCCAGCAGCTTGGAAGGGCACGGGGAGCAGTTCTTC.

The chain employs TRBV7-9 and TRBJ2-7; perhaps D is TRBD1 or TRBD2 (5 bases each). Germline lookup yields CDR1 SEHNR and CDR2 FQNEAQ (reference sequence). The CDR3 is 14 residues long. With 5 bases removed from V and 4 bases from J, the gap between germline ends came to 15 bases. Written as DNA, the CDR3 is TGTGCCAGCAGCGCGAGATGGGGGTATTACGAGCAGTACTTC. Its protein product is CASSARWGYYEQYF.

This clonotype was seen many times. The rearrangement uses TRBV6-1 and TRBJ2-1; D is unresolved. The CDR3 is 14 residues long. V lost 4 bases, J lost 5 bases, and 12 bases lay in between. The germline V gene encodes CDR1 MNHNS and CDR2 SASEGT. Written as DNA, the CDR3 is TGTGCCAGCAGTGGGCCCAATTCCCACAATGAGCAGTTCTTC. Translated: CASSGPNSHNEQFF.

A remark on this clonotype: One junction end does not reproduce the germline sequence, and a read error may be involved. The V and J genes are TRBV2 and TRBJ1-6; TRBD1 might be the D (5 bases). The CDR3 runs 15 residues. Germline V gives CDR1 SNHLY, CDR2 FYNNEI. CDR3 bases: TGTGCCAACAGTGTCGACAGACCCCATAATTCACCCCTCCACTTT. Protein product: CANSVDRPHNSPLHF.

This clonotype was seen many times. The rearrangement joins TRBV6-1 to TRBJ1-2; no clear D. The CDR3 sequence is 13 residues long. Trimming took 6 bases from V and 8 from J, leaving 16 bases between them. CDR1 is MNHNS and CDR2 is SASEGT in the germline V gene. CDR3: CASRKPGDPGYTF. DNA of the CDR3: TGTGCCAGCAGGAAACCTGGCGATCCGGGCTACACCTTC.

This clonotype has at least ten counts. The V gene is TRBV27, the J gene TRBJ2-1; tentative D call: TRBD2 (6 bases). Trimming shortened V by 1 base and J by 7 bases, and 14 bases separated the two germline ends. This CDR3 spans 15 amino acids. Per the germline V gene, CDR1 is MNHEY and CDR2 is SMNVEV (reference sequence). The CDR3 DNA follows: TGTGCCAGCAGTTTATGGGGGGACCCCCGTAATGAGCAGTTCTTC. Its protein is CASSLWGDPRNEQFF.

The V and J genes are TRBV20-1 and TRBJ1-4; D might be TRBD1 (6 bases). Germline lookup yields CDR1 DFQATT and CDR2 SNEGSKA (reference sequence). Deletions cut 2 bases from V and 3 bases from J, with 7 bases between. The CDR3 covers 13 residues. CDR3 DNA: TGCAGTGCTAGAAGGGGGGCTAATGAAAAACTGTTTTTT. Translating it yields CSARRGANEKLFF.

This clonotype was picked up many times. V and J are TRBV2 and TRBJ1-2, with 7 positions matching TRBD1. Losses at the gene ends were 6 bases for V and 4 bases for J; bases not matched to a gene: 2. In germline, CDR1 is SNHLY, CDR2 FYNNEI. This CDR3 is 12 amino acids long. CDR3 DNA: TGTGCCAGCAGCCGGGACAGCTATGGCTACACCTTC. This sequence encodes CASSRDSYGYTF.

Comment on this clonotype: A far larger clone lies a single base away; this is likely a read error. V and J are TRBV28 and TRBJ2-5; the D gene is possibly TRBD2 (5 bases). V lost 2 bases and J 11 bases, leaving 18 bases between the germline ends. CDR1 and CDR2 (germline): MDHEN, SYDVKM. The CDR3 contains 14 residues. The DNA for the CDR3 is TGTGCCAGCAGTTTACAGGACTCCTACAATGAGCAGTACTTC. Amino acids: CASSLQDSYNEQYF.

The table lists this clonotype with many counts. CDR3 bases: TGCAGCGTCGCGTTGTCCCCCGATTACTCCTACGAGCAGTACTTC. Translated: CSVALSPDYSYEQYF. The rearrangement joins TRBV29-1 to TRBJ2-7, with D unresolved. The length of the CDR3 is 15 residues. V was cut by 6 bases and J by 0 bases, with 18 bases left in between. CDR1 and CDR2 (germline): SQVTM, ANQGSEA.

This clonotype was recorded a few times. The V and J genes are TRBV7-2 and TRBJ1-1, with D possibly matching TRBD1 (6 bases). The V end was cut by 1 base, the J end by 10 bases, with 13 bases between. From germline, CDR1 is SGHTA and CDR2 FQGNSA. CDR3 length equals 13 residues. This CDR3 reads CASSLDRVNGAFF. CDR3 in DNA: TGTGCCAGCAGCTTAGACAGGGTAAACGGAGCTTTCTTT.

In its sample, this clonotype was seen many times. The V call is TRBV2, the J call TRBJ1-5, with 9 bases aligning to TRBD1. V lost 7 bases and J lost 5; bases outside the gene matches: 6. Per the germline V gene, CDR1 is SNHLY and CDR2 is FYNNEI. CDR3 length: 14 amino acids. The CDR3 DNA sequence: TGTGCCAGCAACCGGGACAGGGACTATCAGCCCCAGCATTTT. Amino acids: CASNRDRDYQPQHF.

This clonotype was picked up many times. The chain links TRBV3-1 to TRBJ1-1; the match to TRBD1 covers 10 bases. The length of the CDR3 is 13 residues. V shed 4 bases and J 10 bases; nucleotides not matched to a gene: 6. Germline CDR1 LGHDT, CDR2 YNNKEL (reference sequence). The CDR3 loop is CASSLGQGLGAFF. The CDR3 DNA sequence: TGTGCCAGCAGCCTGGGACAGGGGCTAGGAGCTTTCTTT.

There are many counts of this clonotype. The chain carries TRBV7-9 and TRBJ2-5, with D perhaps TRBD2 (6 bases). V shed 6 bases and J shed 5 bases, with 16 bases lying between them. Germline V gives CDR1 SEHNR, CDR2 FQNEAQ (reference sequence). The CDR3 has 14 amino acids. CDR3 sequence (DNA): TGTGCCAGCAGGGCCGGAGGGTCTAGGGAGACCCAGTACTTC. It translates to CASRAGGSRETQYF.

This clonotype was recorded at least ten times. This rearrangement joins TRBV18 to TRBJ2-2, with D perhaps TRBD1 (6 bases). Germline loops: CDR1 KGHSH, CDR2 LQKENI. Trimming removed 5 bases from V and 7 bases from J, with 11 bases in between. The CDR3 contains 13 residues. The CDR3 nucleotides read TGTGCCAGCTCAGCCCAGGGGAACGGGGAGCTGTTTTTT. Translation: CASSAQGNGELFF.

This clonotype came up many times. The CDR3 protein is CASGGAPGNTEAFF. CDR3 nucleotides: TGTGCCAGCGGAGGGGCTCCCGGGAACACTGAAGCTTTCTTT. The chain employs TRBV28 and TRBJ1-1; weak D call: TRBD1 (5 bases). The CDR3 covers 14 residues. Germline V gene data show CDR1 as MDHEN and CDR2 as SYDVKM. The V and J ends lost 8 bases and 1 base respectively, with 14 bases between them.

This clonotype turned up a few times. A read error may explain this, as a much larger clone is one base away. The V and J genes are TRBV5-6 and TRBJ1-2, with D possibly TRBD1 on 6 matching bases. Germline V gene lookup returns CDR1 SGHDT and CDR2 YYEEEE. This CDR3 has 15 residues. Trimming removed 3 bases at V and 0 bases at J, with 12 bases between. The CDR3 DNA is TGTGCCAGCAGCTCGGGGAAGGGGGCTAACTATGGCTACACCTTC. Residues: CASSSGKGANYGYTF.

This clonotype has at least ten counts. The chain's CDR3 is CASSTGTAIQETQYF. CDR3 coding DNA: TGTGCCAGCAGCACCGGGACAGCAATACAAGAGACCCAGTACTTC. The V call is TRBV11-2, the J call TRBJ2-5; 7 positions agree with TRBD1. Germline V gene data show CDR1 as SGHAT and CDR2 as FQNNGV. The CDR3 totals 15 residues. V lost 5 bases, J lost 2 bases, and 8 bases stayed unmatched.

This clonotype was found many times. This chain connects TRBV27 to TRBJ2-3; 7 bases match TRBD2. This CDR3 is 18 amino acids long. The germline CDR1 and CDR2 sequences are MNHEY and SMNVEV (reference sequence). V dropped 2 bases and J dropped 0; count of bases not matched to a gene: 11. CDR3 DNA: TGTGCCAGCAGTTTAATCCCCTTCGCTAGCGGAAGCACAGATACGCAGTATTTT. Protein sequence: CASSLIPFASGSTDTQYF.

This clonotype was counted many times. The chain uses TRBV6-1 and TRBJ2-7; TRBD1 aligns across 10 bases. J gave up 7 bases and V 6 bases, and 6 bases lay outside the gene matches. The CDR3 has 13 residues. Germline V CDR1 and CDR2: MNHNS, SASEGT. This chain's CDR3 is CASRRQGAGEQYF. DNA of the CDR3: TGTGCCAGCAGGCGACAGGGGGCTGGGGAGCAGTACTTC.

This clonotype was seen many times. The chain joins TRBV24-1 to TRBJ2-1; the D gene is possibly TRBD1 (5 bases). CDR3 length: 13 residues. V dropped 5 bases and J dropped 7 bases, with 11 bases sitting between them. From germline, CDR1 is KGHDR and CDR2 SFDVKD. The CDR3 loop is CATSATVWNEQFF. CDR3 sequence (DNA): TGTGCCACCAGTGCGACAGTATGGAATGAGCAGTTCTTC.

This clonotype was counted a few times. This chain connects TRBV6-9 to TRBJ2-7; D not certain. Looked up from germline, CDR1 is MNHGY and CDR2 is SVAAGI. The CDR3 sequence is 14 residues long. With 4 bases removed from V and 3 bases from J, the gap between germline ends came to 13 bases. The CDR3 protein is CASSSDGLIYEQYF. CDR3 bases: TGTGCCAGCAGTTCGGACGGTCTTATCTACGAGCAGTACTTC.

In the case of this clonotype: Just one base apart from a much larger clone, this may be a read error. The chain is built from TRBV2 and TRBJ2-1; D may correspond to TRBD1 or TRBD2 (6 bases each). Germline-derived CDR1 and CDR2 are SNHLY and FYNNEI. This CDR3 is 11 amino acids long. CDR3 sequence: CASLDPGGEYF. The CDR3, as DNA: TGTGCCAGCTTAGACCCCGGGGGCGAGTACTTC.

This clonotype was counted ten times or more. The chain recombines TRBV6-1 with TRBJ2-3; 12 bases are a match to TRBD2. In germline, CDR1 is MNHNS, CDR2 SASEGT. Trimming at V came to 1 base and at J to 4 bases, leaving 0 bases not matched to a gene. The CDR3 runs to 15 residues. CDR3 amino acids: CASSEGTSGADTQYF. CDR3 in DNA: TGTGCCAGCAGTGAAGGGACTAGCGGGGCAGATACGCAGTATTTT.